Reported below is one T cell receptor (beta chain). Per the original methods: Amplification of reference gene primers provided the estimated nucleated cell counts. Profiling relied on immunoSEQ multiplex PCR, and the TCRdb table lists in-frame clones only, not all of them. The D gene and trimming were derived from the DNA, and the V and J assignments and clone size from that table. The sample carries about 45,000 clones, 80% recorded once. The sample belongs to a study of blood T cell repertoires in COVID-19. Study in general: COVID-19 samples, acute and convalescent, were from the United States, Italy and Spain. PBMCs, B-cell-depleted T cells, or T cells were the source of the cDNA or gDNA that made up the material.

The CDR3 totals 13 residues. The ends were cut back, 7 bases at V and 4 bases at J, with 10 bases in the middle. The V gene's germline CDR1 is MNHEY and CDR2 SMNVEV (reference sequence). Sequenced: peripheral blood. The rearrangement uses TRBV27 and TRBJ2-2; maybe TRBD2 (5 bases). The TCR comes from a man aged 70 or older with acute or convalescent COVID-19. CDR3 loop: CASTPLATGELFF. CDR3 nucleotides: TGTGCCAGCACCCCCCTAGCCACCGGGGAGCTGTTTTTT.